This entry lists 15 T cell receptor beta chains sequenced from one sample in a study of OX40 agonist ivuxolimab in advanced cancers. The repertoire was sequenced with immunoSEQ multiplex PCR; TCRdb's copy has only in-frame clones and lacks some. Here the sample spans fewer than 60,000 clones, approximately 86% being singletons. The sequencing here drew on CD4+ or CD8+ T cells sorted from blood, taken in a trial of the OX40 agonist ivuxolimab. Receptors were obtained from an adult with an advanced solid tumor such as melanoma, head and neck, liver or kidney cancer.

The chain joins TRBV11-3 to TRBJ1-1; the match to TRBD1 covers 7 bases. J lost 1 base, V lost 6 bases, and 5 bases had no gene match. Per germline, CDR1 SGHNT and CDR2 YENEEA. The length of the CDR3 is 14 residues. The CDR3 DNA reads as TGTGCCAGCAGTCGACAGGGATCGAACACTGAAGCTTTCTTT. Amino acids: CASSRQGSNTEAFF.

CDR3 DNA: TGTGCCAGCAGCTTTAGTACAGGAAGGAGCGAGCAGTACTTC. It encodes CASSFSTGRSEQYF. This chain joins TRBV7-3 and TRBJ2-7; D may be TRBD1 (5 bases). Trimming cost V 3 bases and J 6 bases, with 15 bases left between them. The germline CDR1 and CDR2 sequences are SGHTA and FQGTGA. The CDR3 has 14 residues.

The chain carries TRBV19 and TRBJ1-1; 10 nucleotides agree with TRBD1. This CDR3 comprises 15 residues. The V gene's germline CDR1 is LNHDA and CDR2 SQIVND (reference sequence). Germline trimming cut 6 bases from V and 4 bases from J; bases unmatched to any gene: 8. CDR3 nucleotide sequence: TGTGCCAGTAGGAGGGACAGGGGAGGAGGCACTGAAGCTTTCTTT. Translating gives CASRRDRGGGTEAFF.

This clone came up once. The V call is TRBV18, the J call TRBJ1-3, with 9 bases lining up with TRBD1. After removal of 3 bases from V and 3 bases from J, the junction contained 0 bases not matched to a gene. Germline V gives CDR1 KGHSH, CDR2 LQKENI. This CDR3 is 14 amino acids long. CDR3 loop: CASSPGQGGNTIYF. The CDR3 DNA is TGTGCCAGCTCACCGGGACAGGGTGGAAACACCATATATTTT.

The chain is built from TRBV7-9 and TRBJ2-7; D is possibly TRBD2 (5 bases). CDR3 length: 15 residues. Per the germline V gene, CDR1 is SEHNR and CDR2 is FQNEAQ (reference sequence). The V end was cut by 3 bases, the J end by 2 bases, with 14 bases between. The CDR3 nucleotides are TGTGCCAGCAGCTTTAACCTAGAGGGTACCTACGAGCAGTACTTC. Protein sequence: CASSFNLEGTYEQYF.

This clone was counted a few times. This chain's CDR3 is CASSITGGTDTQYF. CDR3 DNA sequence: TGTGCCAGTAGTATCACCGGGGGAACAGATACGCAGTATTTT. The chain uses TRBV19 and TRBJ2-3, with D maybe TRBD2 (6 bases). Trimming removed 3 bases at V and 3 bases at J, with 10 bases between. Looked up from germline, CDR1 is LNHDA and CDR2 is SQIVND (reference sequence). The CDR3 has 14 amino acids.

CDR3 sequence (DNA): TGTGCCAGTAGTATAGACGCCGACAGTAAGCAGTACTTC. Protein sequence: CASSIDADSKQYF. The V gene is TRBV19, the J gene TRBJ2-7; D is possibly TRBD1 (5 bases). Trimming stripped 0 bases from V and 8 bases from J, with 11 bases between. The CDR3 has 13 residues. The germline CDR1 and CDR2 sequences are LNHDA and SQIVND (reference sequence).

The rearrangement links TRBV2 to TRBJ2-1, with 8 bases aligning to TRBD2. Germline V CDR1 and CDR2: SNHLY, FYNNEI. CDR3 size: 17 residues. J gave up 4 bases and V 2 bases, and 10 bases lay outside the gene matches. CDR3 bases: TGTGCCAGCAGTGAATGGGCGACTAGCGACTCGTACAATGAGCAGTTCTTC. This translates into CASSEWATSDSYNEQFF. Filled out from reference TRBV2 and TRBJ2-1, the complete variable domain reads EPEVTQTPSHQVTQMGQEVILRCVPISNHLYFYWYRQILGQKVEFLVSFYNNEISEKSEIFDDQFSVERPDGSNFTLKIRSTKLEDSAMYFCASSEWATSDSYNEQFFGPGTRLTVL.

This clone showed up just once. The junction shows a germline mismatch at one end, possibly a read error. The chain recombines TRBV5-5 with TRBJ1-1; D unresolved. This CDR3 is built from 13 residues. The V gene's germline CDR1 is SGHKS and CDR2 YYEKEE (reference sequence). CDR3 sequence: CARSLVLYTEAFF. In DNA, the CDR3 is TGTGCCAGAAGCTTGGTCCTATACACTGAAGCTTTCTTT.

CDR3 in DNA: TGTGCCAGCAGCGCCCAGGGAAATATGCGGGCAGATACGCAGTATTTT. The encoded protein is CASSAQGNMRADTQYF. The V gene is TRBV7-9, the J gene TRBJ2-3; D is perhaps TRBD1 or TRBD2 (5 bases each). The V end lost 5 bases, the J end lost 4 bases, and 19 bases lay between the germline ends. This CDR3 contains 16 residues. Germline loops: CDR1 SEHNR, CDR2 FQNEAQ (reference sequence). Combining the CDR3 with reference TRBV7-9 and TRBJ2-3 gives the whole variable domain DTGVSQNPRHKITKRGQNVTFRCDPISEHNRLYWYRQTLGQGPEFLTYFQNEAQLEKSRLLSDRFSAERPKGSFSTLEIQRTEQGDSAMYLCASSAQGNMRADTQYFGPGTRLTVL.

This clone appeared a few times. The J gene is TRBJ1-1, the V gene TRBV7-2, with D perhaps matching TRBD1 (5 bases). Germline CDR1 reads SGHTA; CDR2 reads FQGNSA. This CDR3 is 13 amino acids long. The V gene lost 6 bases and the J gene lost 4 bases, with 12 bases spanning the gap. CDR3 sequence reads: CASSPAGTTEAFF. In DNA, the CDR3 is TGTGCCAGCAGTCCGGCAGGGACCACTGAAGCTTTCTTT.

The chain combines TRBV10-1 with TRBJ2-1; TRBD2 matches at 11 bases. Trimming cost V 3 bases and J 2 bases; bases outside gene matches: 3. There are 16 residues in the CDR3. Germline V lookup: CDR1 WNHNN, CDR2 SYGVQD (reference sequence). In nucleotides, the CDR3 is TGCGCCAGCAGTGAACTAGCGGGGGAAACCTACAATGAGCAGTTCTTC. Translation: CASSELAGETYNEQFF.

The J gene is TRBJ2-1, the V gene TRBV5-5, with TRBD2 identical over 8 bases. Germline-derived CDR1 and CDR2 are SGHKS and YYEKEE (reference sequence). The length of the CDR3 is 14 residues. Losses at the gene ends were 3 bases for V and 5 bases for J; bases not matched to a gene: 4. The CDR3 DNA follows: TGTGCCAGCAGCTGGGGGACTAGGGACAATGAGCAGTTCTTC. This codes for CASSWGTRDNEQFF.

The V call is TRBV27, the J call TRBJ1-2; a possible D gene is TRBD1 (6 bases). Trimming cost V 5 bases and J 2 bases, with 9 bases left between them. Germline assignment: CDR1 MNHEY and CDR2 SMNVEV (reference sequence). The CDR3 runs 13 residues. CDR3 amino acids: CASSQTGNYGYTF. The CDR3 nucleotides read TGTGCCAGCAGTCAAACAGGGAACTATGGCTACACCTTC.

The chain is built from TRBV7-2 and TRBJ2-1; D ambiguous. V was trimmed by 5 bases and J by 5 bases, leaving 19 bases between them. CDR3 size: 16 residues. The germline CDR1 and CDR2 sequences are SGHTA and FQGNSA. The CDR3 coding sequence is TGTGCCAGCAGCCCTCAAGGGTCGACAAGGAACAATGAGCAGTTCTTC. Translation: CASSPQGSTRNNEQFF.